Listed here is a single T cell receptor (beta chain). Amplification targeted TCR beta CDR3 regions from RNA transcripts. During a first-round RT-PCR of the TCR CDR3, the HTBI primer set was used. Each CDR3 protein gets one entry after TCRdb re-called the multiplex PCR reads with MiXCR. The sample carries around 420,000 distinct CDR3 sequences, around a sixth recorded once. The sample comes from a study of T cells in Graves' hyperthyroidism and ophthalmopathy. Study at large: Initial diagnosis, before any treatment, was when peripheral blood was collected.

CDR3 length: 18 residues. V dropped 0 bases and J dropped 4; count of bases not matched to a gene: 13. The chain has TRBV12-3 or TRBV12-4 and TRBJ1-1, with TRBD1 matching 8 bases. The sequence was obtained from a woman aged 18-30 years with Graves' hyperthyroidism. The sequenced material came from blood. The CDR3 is CASSLAPGQAGGGTEAFF. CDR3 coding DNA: TGTGCCAGCAGTTTAGCACCGGGACAGGCGGGCGGCGGCACTGAAGCTTTCTTT.